The TCR beta chain described here comes from a study of neurological immune-mediated disorders. From the 5' RACE reads, TCRdb called clonotypes with MiXCR, one entry per CDR3 protein. Among 19,000 or so distinct CDR3 sequences listed, 14% were seen once. The T cells used for sorted libraries numbered about a million, either CD4+ or CD8+. Study-wide results and caveats: The greatest degree of TCR clonal expansion was observed in HTLV-1-associated myelopathy, with the lowest in multiple sclerosis, below that of healthy controls.

Germline loops: CDR1 SQVTM, CDR2 ANQGSEA. The CDR3 consists of 11 residues. Trimming shortened V by 6 bases and J by 10 bases, and 13 bases separated the two germline ends. This clonotype was observed at least ten times. Its antigen is currently unknown. Input material: CD4+ T cells from blood. The TCR comes from a woman aged 55-75 years with HTLV-1-associated myelopathy (HAM/TSP). This chain joins TRBV29-1 and TRBJ2-1, with D possibly TRBD2 on 5 matching bases. The CDR3 reads CSVALASEQFF. The DNA for the CDR3 is TGCAGCGTCGCTCTAGCTAGCGAGCAGTTCTTC.